Listed below are T cell receptor beta chains from one sample, sequenced in a study of T cell responses to AZD1222 COVID-19 vaccine. The data were produced by immunoSEQ multiplex PCR, yet TCRdb's version contains in-frame clones alone and is incomplete. The top ten hold roughly 6.5% of the sample, which has approximately 180,000 clones, about 90% seen once. The sequences come from peripheral blood, collected on day 0 of AZD1222 vaccination. The receptors derive from an adult in good health. CDR3s include the opening cysteine and the closing phenylalanine or tryptophan. A D gene is named only where the DNA matches it firmly. For some rows the clone size is stated as once, few or many, or as a class when expanded; others skip it.

D	V	size	J	DNA	CDR3
TRBD1	TRBV24-1	.	TRBJ2-5	TGTGCCACCAGTGATCCCAGGACAGGGGAGGAGACCCAGTACTTC	CATSDPRTGEETQYF
.	TRBV30	.	TRBJ2-7	TGTGCCTGGAGTGTAACAGGGTTCGAGCAGTACTTC	CAWSVTGFEQYF
.	TRBV11-1	.	TRBJ2-1	TGTGCCAGCAGCTATCAGGGGAGGGAGTTCTTC	CASSYQGREFF
.	TRBV3-1/TRBV3-2	once	TRBJ2-3	TGTGCCAGCAGCCAAGTTCGGGGTTTGGGCACAGATACGCAGTATTTT	CASSQVRGLGTDTQYF
.	TRBV6-5	.	TRBJ1-2	TGTGCCAGCAGTTCCCGGCCTAAAGGTGACTACACCTTC	CASSSRPKGDYTF
TRBD2	TRBV19	.	TRBJ2-1	TGTGCCAGTAGTGTGACTAGCGGGGGGGCGGATGAGCAGTTCTTC	CASSVTSGGADEQFF
TRBD2	TRBV19	.	TRBJ2-1	TGTGCCAGTACCCCTCGGGGGGACTACAATGAGCAGTTCTTC	CASTPRGDYNEQFF
.	TRBV14	.	TRBJ1-4	TGTGCCAGCAGCCAAGCTTCCCTCCTGGGGGAAAAACTGTTTTTT	CASSQASLLGEKLFF
TRBD2	TRBV5-1	.	TRBJ2-1	TGCGCCAGCAGCTGGTCTAGCGGTAGCTCCTACAATGAGCAGTTCTTC	CASSWSSGSSYNEQFF
.	TRBV18	.	TRBJ1-4	TGTGCCAGCTCCCTCACAGAAACGGCGGATAATGAAAAACTGTTTTTT	CASSLTETADNEKLFF
TRBD1	TRBV27	.	TRBJ1-6	TGTGCCAGCACCAGACAGGGGCTCGGTTCACCCCTCCACTTT	CASTRQGLGSPLHF
TRBD2	TRBV29-1	.	TRBJ2-5	TGCAGCGTTTGGACTAGCGGGGGTAAAGAGACCCAGTACTTC	CSVWTSGGKETQYF
.	TRBV11-1	.	TRBJ2-1	TGTGCCAGCAGCTTAGGACAGAACAATGAGCAGTTCTTC	CASSLGQNNEQFF
TRBD1	TRBV3-1/TRBV3-2	.	TRBJ1-5	TGTGCCAGCAGCCAAGGGTCGACAGGGAGCAATCAGCCCCAGCATTTT	CASSQGSTGSNQPQHF
TRBD1	TRBV3-1/TRBV3-2	.	TRBJ2-5	TGTGCCAGCAGCCATAATGCCGGGACAGCTCAAGAGACCCAGTACTTC	CASSHNAGTAQETQYF
.	TRBV7-2	.	TRBJ1-6	TGTGCCAGCAGCTTTAATACAGTTCGGAATTCACCCCTCCACTTT	CASSFNTVRNSPLHF
.	TRBV6-5	once	TRBJ1-5	TGTGCCAGCAGTCGACCTGATCAGCCCCAGCATTTT	CASSRPDQPQHF
.	TRBV5-4	.	TRBJ2-7	TGTGCCAGCAGCCGGGGAGCCTACGAGCAGTACTTC	CASSRGAYEQYF
.	TRBV6-2/TRBV6-3	.	TRBJ1-6	TGTGCCAGCAGTTACTTTAATTCACCCCTCCACTTT	CASSYFNSPLHF
.	TRBV24-1	.	TRBJ1-2	TGTGCCACCAGTGATCCCGGGACGGGAAACTATGGCTACACCTTC	CATSDPGTGNYGYTF
.	TRBV3-1/TRBV3-2	.	TRBJ1-3	TGTGCCAGCAGCCATCAACAGGGATTAACTGGAAACACCATATATTTT	CASSHQQGLTGNTIYF
.	TRBV27	.	TRBJ1-5	TGTGCCAGTGCGGGGGAGGAAAGGCAGCCCCAGCATTTT	CASAGEERQPQHF
TRBD2	TRBV3-1/TRBV3-2	.	TRBJ2-1	TGTGCCAGCAGCCTAGTCAGCGGGATTAATGAGCAGTTCTTC	CASSLVSGINEQFF
TRBD1	TRBV18	once	TRBJ1-4	TGTGCCAGCTCACCTGTCGGGACAGAGAATGAAAAACTGTTTTTT	CASSPVGTENEKLFF
.	TRBV3-1/TRBV3-2	.	TRBJ2-7	TGTGCCAGCAGCGGTCGGTTCCAAGCTAGGTCGGGGGAGCAGTACTTC	CASSGRFQARSGEQYF
TRBD1	TRBV7-2	.	TRBJ2-7	TGTGCCAGCAGCCCCACAGGGGAAGTATACGAGCAGTACTTC	CASSPTGEVYEQYF
.	TRBV6-5	.	TRBJ1-4	TGTGCCAGCAGGGACTTTTCAACTAATGAAAAACTGTTTTTT	CASRDFSTNEKLFF